A selection of T cell receptor beta chains follows, all from one sample in a study of multiple sclerosis patients with progressive multifocal leukoencephalopathy. The protocol was immunoSEQ multiplex PCR, while the TCRdb copy is restricted to in-frame clones and leaves out a portion. This sample has 25,000 or so clones, with approximately 89% found just once. The material sequenced was PBMCs, taken from a patient treated with natalizumab. These receptors came from a man aged 25 to 45 with multiple sclerosis. The CDR3 runs from the conserved cysteine through the conserved F or W. The D gene is left open where the match is weak. Clone size is stated in some rows and not others, as once, few, many or a class when expanded.

D gene	clone size	J gene	V gene	CDR3 protein	CDR3 DNA
-	-	TRBJ1-2	TRBV6-5	CASSLDSDGSYTF	TGTGCCAGCAGCCTTGACAGTGATGGGAGCTACACCTTC
-	-	TRBJ1-3	TRBV2	CASSEDPGNTIYF	TGTGCCAGCAGTGAAGACCCCGGAAACACCATATATTTT
TRBD2	few	TRBJ2-2	TRBV7-3	CASSREGRTGELFF	TGTGCCAGCAGTCGGGAGGGCCGCACCGGGGAGCTGTTTTTT
TRBD1	-	TRBJ1-3	TRBV7-6	CASSLDRGNGNTIYF	TGTGCCAGCAGCTTAGACAGGGGGAATGGAAACACCATATATTTT
-	-	TRBJ1-1	TRBV4-3	CASSQDVIGGTEAFF	TGCGCCAGCAGCCAAGATGTTATAGGGGGCACTGAAGCTTTCTTT
-	-	TRBJ2-7	TRBV7-2	CASSHGAEQYF	TGTGCCAGCAGCCATGGTGCGGAGCAGTACTTC
TRBD1	-	TRBJ2-7	TRBV5-4	CASSQAGGAIGEQYF	TGTGCCAGCAGCCAAGCAGGGGGCGCAATTGGCGAGCAGTACTTC
-	-	TRBJ1-5	TRBV13	CASSVKGGHQHF	TGTGCCAGCAGCGTAAAGGGGGGTCACCAGCATTTT
TRBD2	-	TRBJ2-5	TRBV19	CASRETSGTQETQYF	TGTGCCAGTAGGGAGACTAGCGGGACTCAAGAGACCCAGTACTTC
TRBD2	-	TRBJ2-4	TRBV7-7	CASSPGLAGDYPKNIQYF	TGTGCCAGCAGCCCCGGACTAGCGGGAGATTACCCCAAAAACATTCAGTACTTC
-	-	TRBJ1-2	TRBV5-6	CASSLGGPGYGYTF	TGTGCCAGCAGCTTGGGGGGGCCCGGCTATGGCTACACCTTC
-	-	TRBJ1-3	TRBV11-2	CASSLEAQLGNTIYF	TGTGCCAGCAGCTTAGAAGCGCAATTAGGAAACACCATATATTTT